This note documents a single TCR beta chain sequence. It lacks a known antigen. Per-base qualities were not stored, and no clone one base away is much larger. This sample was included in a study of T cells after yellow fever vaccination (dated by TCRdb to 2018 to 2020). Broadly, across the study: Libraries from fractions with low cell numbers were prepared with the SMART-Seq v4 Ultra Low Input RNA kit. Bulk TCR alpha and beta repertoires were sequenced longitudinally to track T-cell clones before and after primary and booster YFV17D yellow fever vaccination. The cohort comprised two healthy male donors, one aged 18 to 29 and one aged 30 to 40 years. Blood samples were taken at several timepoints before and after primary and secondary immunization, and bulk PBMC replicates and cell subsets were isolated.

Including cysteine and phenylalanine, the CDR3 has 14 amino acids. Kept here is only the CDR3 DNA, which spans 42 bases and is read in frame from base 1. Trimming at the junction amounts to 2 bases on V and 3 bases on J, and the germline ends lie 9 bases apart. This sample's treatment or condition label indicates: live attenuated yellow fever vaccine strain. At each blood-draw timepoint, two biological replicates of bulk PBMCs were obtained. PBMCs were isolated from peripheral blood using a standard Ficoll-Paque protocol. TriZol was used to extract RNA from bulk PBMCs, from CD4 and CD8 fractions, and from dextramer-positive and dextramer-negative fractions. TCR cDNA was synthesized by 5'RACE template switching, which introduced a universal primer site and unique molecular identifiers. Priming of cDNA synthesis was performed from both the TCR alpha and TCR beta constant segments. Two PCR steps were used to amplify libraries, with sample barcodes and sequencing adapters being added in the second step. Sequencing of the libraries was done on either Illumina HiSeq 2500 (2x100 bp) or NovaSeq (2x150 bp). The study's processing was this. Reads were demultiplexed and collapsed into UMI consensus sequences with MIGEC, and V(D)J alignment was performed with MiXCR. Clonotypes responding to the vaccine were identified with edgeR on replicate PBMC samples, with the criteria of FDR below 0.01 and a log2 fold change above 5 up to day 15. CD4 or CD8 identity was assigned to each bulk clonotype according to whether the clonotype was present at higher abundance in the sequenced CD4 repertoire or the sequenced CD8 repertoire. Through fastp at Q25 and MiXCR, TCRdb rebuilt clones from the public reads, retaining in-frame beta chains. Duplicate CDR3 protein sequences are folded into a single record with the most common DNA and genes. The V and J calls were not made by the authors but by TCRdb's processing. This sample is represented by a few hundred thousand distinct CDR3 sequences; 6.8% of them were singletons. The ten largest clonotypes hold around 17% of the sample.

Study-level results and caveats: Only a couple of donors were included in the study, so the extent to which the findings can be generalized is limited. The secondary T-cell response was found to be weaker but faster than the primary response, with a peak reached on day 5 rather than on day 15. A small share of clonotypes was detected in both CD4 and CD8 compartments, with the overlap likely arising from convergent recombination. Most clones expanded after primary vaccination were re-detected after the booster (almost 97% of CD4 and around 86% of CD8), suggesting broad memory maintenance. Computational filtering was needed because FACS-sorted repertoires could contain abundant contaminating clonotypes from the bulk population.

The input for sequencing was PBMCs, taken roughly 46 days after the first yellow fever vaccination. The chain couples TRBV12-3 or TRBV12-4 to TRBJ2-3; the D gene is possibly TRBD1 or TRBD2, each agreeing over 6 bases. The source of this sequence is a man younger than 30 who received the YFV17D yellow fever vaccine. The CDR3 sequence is CASSLWGATDTQYF. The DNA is TGTGCCAGCAGTTTATGGGGGGCAACAGATACGCAGTATTTT.